Here is one TCR beta chain with its context. This clone was seen only once. Its antigen specificity is not known. Per-base qualities were not stored, and no clone one base away is much larger. Whole blood was collected in K2EDTA tubes by collaborating institutions according to the institutions' own protocols. For TCRbeta analysis, collaborator samples were shipped as frozen whole blood, as isolated PBMCs, or as DNA extracted from either sample type. The germline V gene gives CDR1 as SGHTA and CDR2 as FQGNSA. The V and J ends are trimmed by 5 bases and 3 bases, leaving 14 bases between them. Its CDR3 holds 14 amino acids, cysteine through phenylalanine. Only the CDR3 part of the read is kept: 42 bases, read in frame from the first base. These data come from a study of blood T cell repertoires in COVID-19 (TCRdb year 2020). Some background on the complete study: The collaborator samples originated in the United States, Italy and Spain and spanned the acute and convalescent phases of COVID-19. Subjects who had been exposed to COVID-19, were actively infected with it, or had recovered from it provided the deeply sampled blood TCRbeta repertoires that made up the dataset. A de-identified subject ID, COVID-19 status, age in years and sex were almost always included in the sample metadata. The prospective study material was composed of cDNA or gDNA derived from T cells, B-cell-depleted T cells, or PBMCs. A freely available public database, intended as a resource for researchers studying the immune response to SARS-CoV-2, is where the repertoires were released. Where available, HLA class I and class II types were obtained from metadata supplied by the sample provider rather than from assay-based typing. Samples were obtained from the ongoing ImmuneRACE study (first 160 participants) and from approximately 1,200 subjects provided by 6 global collaborators. What the research found in general, with its limitations: The amount of clinical and demographic metadata varied by source and participant and was provided uncurated.

TCRbeta CDR3 regions were amplified from genomic DNA by means of the immunoSEQ Assay, a bias-controlled multiplex PCR. Per the authors' processing: Nucleated cell counts per sample were estimated from amplification of reference gene primers within the assay. Sequence reads were collapsed and filtered to measure the absolute abundance of every unique TCRbeta CDR3 rearrangement. For each sample, productive Simpson clonality was calculated as the square root of Simpson's diversity index over productive rearrangements. The table comes from immuneACCESS by way of TCRdb, which keeps in-frame sequences with V and J called. Part of the clones is missing from these tables; in studies checked, under half for an unresolved V gene and the rest for unknown reasons. That table furnishes V, J and clone size, whereas the DNA furnished D and trimming. The sample contains some 150,000 clones, under 90% of them found a single time. About 8% of the sample is taken by the ten largest.

The sequence was obtained from a woman in her sixties with active or convalescent COVID-19. Sequencing was done on a sample of peripheral blood. The rearranged chain carries TRBV7-2 and TRBJ2-7; the D gene is unclear. The CDR3 region reads CASSRVRVNYEQYF. The DNA is as follows: TGTGCCAGCAGCCGGGTACGGGTCAACTACGAGCAGTACTTC.